A selection of T cell receptor beta chains follows, all from one sample in a study of cytomegalovirus exposure and HLA in healthy donors. Clones were sequenced by immunoSEQ multiplex PCR, and TCRdb holds only the in-frame ones, with some missing. The table has about 160,000 clones, around 84% seen once. Material for sequencing was PBMCs. The source of these receptors is a man between 18 and 35 years old in good health and CMV-seronegative. The CDR3 runs from the conserved cysteine through the conserved F or W. D genes are given only for firm matches. Clone size appears in some rows only: once, few, many, or a class for an expanded clone.

J: TRBJ1-6; D: -; V: TRBV14; size: -; CDR3: CASSQDGGGTSPLHF; DNA: TGTGCCAGCAGCCAAGATGGGGGGGGTACTTCACCCCTCCACTTT
J: TRBJ2-3; D: -; V: TRBV10-3; size: -; CDR3: CAITRTVTDTQYF; DNA: TGTGCCATCACCAGGACAGTCACAGATACGCAGTATTTT
J: TRBJ2-3; D: -; V: TRBV11-1; size: once; CDR3: CASSTRAGASTDTQYF; DNA: TGTGCCAGCAGCACCCGGGCAGGGGCCAGCACAGATACGCAGTATTTT
J: TRBJ2-7; D: -; V: TRBV6-6; size: -; CDR3: CASSYSGPYEQYF; DNA: TGTGCCAGCAGTTACTCGGGCCCCTACGAGCAGTACTTC
J: TRBJ2-5; D: TRBD2; V: TRBV9; size: -; CDR3: CASSALAGAQETQYF; DNA: TGTGCCAGCAGCGCCTTAGCGGGGGCTCAAGAGACCCAGTACTTC
J: TRBJ2-3; D: -; V: TRBV7-2; size: -; CDR3: CASSLGRVNTDTQYF; DNA: TGTGCCAGCAGCTTAGGACGGGTCAACACAGATACGCAGTATTTT
J: TRBJ2-5; D: -; V: TRBV7-9; size: -; CDR3: CSSSPRGGFGETQYF; DNA: TGTTCCAGCAGCCCCCGAGGAGGGTTCGGGGAGACCCAGTACTTC
J: TRBJ2-7; D: TRBD1; V: TRBV11-2; size: -; CDR3: CASSSTGGAYEQYF; DNA: TGTGCCAGCAGCTCGACAGGGGGGGCCTACGAGCAGTACTTC
J: TRBJ1-3; D: -; V: TRBV6-5; size: -; CDR3: CASTVRSDSGNTIYF; DNA: TGTGCCAGCACGGTCAGGTCTGACTCTGGAAACACCATATATTTT
J: TRBJ2-7; D: -; V: TRBV5-6; size: -; CDR3: CASSSSGLDGSYEQYF; DNA: TGTGCCAGCAGCAGCTCAGGGTTGGATGGCTCCTACGAGCAGTACTTC
J: TRBJ1-1; D: -; V: TRBV7-7; size: once; CDR3: CASSLGQNTEAFF; DNA: TGTGCCAGCAGCTTAGGGCAGAACACTGAAGCTTTCTTT
J: TRBJ2-5; D: TRBD1; V: TRBV7-2; size: -; CDR3: CASSKRDRVGETQYF; DNA: TGTGCCAGCAGCAAACGGGACAGGGTGGGGGAGACCCAGTACTTC
J: TRBJ1-3; D: -; V: TRBV6-6; size: -; CDR3: CASTLSTGNTIYF; DNA: TGTGCCAGCACCTTGAGTACTGGAAACACCATATATTTT
J: TRBJ2-1; D: TRBD2; V: TRBV7-6; size: -; CDR3: CASTPLAGGNNEQFF; DNA: TGTGCCAGCACGCCACTAGCGGGAGGGAACAATGAGCAGTTCTTC
J: TRBJ2-3; D: -; V: TRBV5-1; size: -; CDR3: CASSSSGADTQYF; DNA: TGCGCCAGCAGCTCTTCAGGGGCAGATACGCAGTATTTT
J: TRBJ2-7; D: TRBD1; V: TRBV5-8; size: -; CDR3: CASGNRGLYEQYF; DNA: TGTGCCAGCGGAAACAGGGGGCTCTACGAGCAGTACTTC
J: TRBJ2-3; D: TRBD2; V: TRBV5-1; size: -; CDR3: CASSLGAAGKQDTQYF; DNA: TGCGCCAGCAGCTTGGGGGCAGCGGGGAAGCAAGATACGCAGTATTTT
J: TRBJ2-6; D: -; V: TRBV18; size: -; CDR3: CASSQTGGGANVLTF; DNA: TGTGCCAGCTCACAGACCGGGGGTGGGGCCAACGTCCTGACTTTC
J: TRBJ2-1; D: TRBD2; V: TRBV9; size: -; CDR3: CASSALAGDNNEQFF; DNA: TGTGCCAGCAGCGCCCTAGCGGGGGATAACAATGAGCAGTTCTTC
J: TRBJ1-1; D: -; V: TRBV19; size: -; CDR3: CASKIWEGGDTEAFF; DNA: TGTGCCAGTAAGATCTGGGAAGGAGGGGACACTGAAGCTTTCTTT
J: TRBJ1-6; D: -; V: TRBV7-9; size: -; CDR3: CAIDRAQGGDSPLHF; DNA: TGTGCCATCGACCGGGCCCAAGGAGGGGATTCACCCCTCCACTTT
J: TRBJ2-7; D: TRBD1; V: TRBV5-8; size: -; CDR3: CASSFGTGGYEQYF; DNA: TGTGCCAGCAGCTTCGGGACAGGGGGATACGAGCAGTACTTC
J: TRBJ2-7; D: -; V: TRBV4-1; size: -; CDR3: CASSLDSGYEQYF; DNA: TGCGCCAGCAGCCTGGACAGTGGCTACGAGCAGTACTTC
J: TRBJ2-4; D: TRBD1; V: TRBV28; size: -; CDR3: CASRQGARNIQYF; DNA: TGTGCCAGCAGACAGGGGGCTAGAAACATTCAGTACTTC
J: TRBJ1-4; D: -; V: TRBV28; size: -; CDR3: CASSFLEFPPTNEKLFF; DNA: TGTGCCAGCAGTTTTTTGGAGTTCCCTCCAACTAATGAAAAACTGTTTTTT
J: TRBJ2-5; D: -; V: TRBV5-8; size: once; CDR3: CASSLNGGQETQYF; DNA: TGTGCCAGCAGCCTTAACGGGGGCCAAGAGACCCAGTACTTC
J: TRBJ2-1; D: TRBD1; V: TRBV2; size: -; CDR3: CASLGQGNNEQFF; DNA: TGTGCCAGCCTTGGACAGGGAAACAATGAGCAGTTCTTC
J: TRBJ2-7; D: TRBD2; V: TRBV27; size: -; CDR3: CASSFGGSREQYF; DNA: TGTGCCAGCAGTTTCGGGGGGTCGCGCGAGCAGTACTTC
J: TRBJ2-1; D: -; V: TRBV7-9; size: -; CDR3: CASSRFSVNEQFF; DNA: TGTGCCAGCAGCCGTTTTAGCGTTAATGAGCAGTTCTTC
J: TRBJ2-3; D: TRBD2; V: TRBV27; size: -; CDR3: CASSPPRASGITDTQYF; DNA: TGTGCCAGCAGTCCCCCCCGAGCTAGCGGGATCACAGATACGCAGTATTTT
J: TRBJ2-5; D: -; V: TRBV9; size: -; CDR3: CASSDPTGTETQYF; DNA: TGTGCCAGCAGCGACCCGACAGGTACAGAGACCCAGTACTTC
J: TRBJ2-3; D: TRBD2; V: TRBV5-1; size: -; CDR3: CASSRWTSGSRADTQYF; DNA: TGCGCCAGCAGCCGATGGACTAGCGGGAGTCGGGCAGATACGCAGTATTTT
J: TRBJ2-1; D: -; V: TRBV19; size: -; CDR3: CASSPLPGEGDEQFF; DNA: TGTGCCAGTAGCCCCCTCCCCGGGGAGGGGGATGAGCAGTTCTTC
J: TRBJ2-5; D: -; V: TRBV6-5; size: -; CDR3: CASSTASQGVRTQYF; DNA: TGTGCCAGCAGTACCGCCTCCCAGGGCGTAAGGACCCAGTACTTC
J: TRBJ2-7; D: TRBD1; V: TRBV15; size: once; CDR3: CATSRRGPSGTVSYEQYF; DNA: TGTGCCACCAGCAGACGAGGACCCTCCGGGACAGTGTCCTACGAGCAGTACTTC
J: TRBJ2-7; D: TRBD1; V: TRBV27; size: -; CDR3: CASSYRLGQGTYEQYF; DNA: TGTGCCAGCAGTTACCGACTGGGACAGGGGACCTACGAGCAGTACTTC
J: TRBJ2-5; D: TRBD1; V: TRBV18; size: -; CDR3: CASSPDRGQETQYF; DNA: TGTGCCAGCTCACCGGACAGGGGCCAAGAGACCCAGTACTTC
J: TRBJ2-7; D: -; V: TRBV7-2; size: -; CDR3: CASSPRGGTEQYF; DNA: TGTGCCAGCAGCCCACGAGGGGGAACCGAGCAGTACTTC
J: TRBJ2-3; D: TRBD1; V: TRBV10-3; size: -; CDR3: CAISSFGTGGGTDTQYF; DNA: TGTGCCATCAGTTCTTTCGGGACAGGGGGGGGCACAGATACGCAGTATTTT
J: TRBJ1-3; D: -; V: TRBV10-2; size: -; CDR3: CASTAGNTIYF; DNA: TGCGCCAGCACGGCTGGAAACACCATATATTTT
J: TRBJ2-7; D: TRBD2; V: TRBV5-1; size: -; CDR3: CASSLEYSGGPYYEQYF; DNA: TGCGCCAGCAGCTTGGAGTATAGCGGGGGGCCTTACTACGAGCAGTACTTC
J: TRBJ2-7; D: TRBD2; V: TRBV7-2; size: -; CDR3: CASRLAGNYEQYF; DNA: TGTGCCAGTCGACTAGCGGGGAACTACGAGCAGTACTTC
J: TRBJ1-3; D: -; V: TRBV19; size: -; CDR3: CASSMKVYSGNTIYF; DNA: TGTGCCAGTAGTATGAAAGTCTACTCTGGAAACACCATATATTTT
J: TRBJ1-1; D: -; V: TRBV12-5; size: -; CDR3: CASGPARSNTEAFF; DNA: TGTGCTAGTGGCCCCGCCCGGTCGAACACTGAAGCTTTCTTT